This T cell receptor (beta chain) was documented in a study of T cell repertoires in cytomegalovirus infection. Study-level background: Indicated by public TCR beta signatures were CMV infection and matching HLA type.

This clonotype was observed many times. Its antigen is undetermined. This CDR3 region has 17 residues. V was pared by 4 bases and J by 5 bases, with 14 bases of the junction left unmatched. CDR1 MDHEN and CDR2 SYDVKM come from the germline V gene. TCRdb reprocessed the reads via MiXCR and lists one record per CDR3 protein. Among 200,000 to 300,000 distinct CDR3 sequences listed, 9.1% were seen once. Study-wide points: Cumulative public TCR beta family frequency identified carriers of CMV plus the relevant HLA. HLA-C-restricted CMV clonotypes gave the most frequent clonotype in two of eight donors.

Sample: PBMCs. The V and J genes are TRBV28 and TRBJ1-5, with TRBD1 identical over 7 bases. This receptor was taken from a human donor in good health (CMV status not recorded). Some clones in this sample may be carry-over from other donors' samples. CDR3 loop: CASSSTGAATPDQPQHF. The CDR3, as DNA: TGTGCCAGCAGTTCAACAGGGGCCGCTACTCCCGATCAGCCCCAGCATTTT.